A selection of T cell receptor beta chains follows, all from one sample in a study of blood T cell repertoires in COVID-19. Profiling relied on immunoSEQ multiplex PCR, and the TCRdb table lists in-frame clones only, not all of them. The sample has around 170,000 clones, around four fifths seen once. The sequenced material came from peripheral blood. The receptors were gathered from a man in his sixties or seventies with active or convalescent COVID-19. Both conserved end residues are part of each CDR3. A D gene is named only where the DNA matches it firmly. The listing skips clone size in some rows; elsewhere it reads once, few, many or a size class.

>NA|TRBJ1-3|NA|TRBV7-2
CASSQGPSADTIYF
TGTGCCAGCAGCCAGGGTCCTTCGGCGGACACCATATATTTT
>NA|TRBJ1-1|NA|TRBV7-9
CASSLGQTNTEAFF
TGTGCCAGCAGCTTAGGACAGACGAACACTGAAGCTTTCTTT
>NA|TRBJ2-1|NA|TRBV2
CASRKAVPPQGNEQFF
TGTGCCAGCAGAAAAGCCGTCCCCCCTCAGGGCAATGAGCAGTTCTTC
>NA|TRBJ1-1|NA|TRBV29-1
CSVGSAVKNTEAFF
TGCAGCGTTGGGTCCGCAGTTAAGAACACTGAAGCTTTCTTT
>NA|TRBJ1-2|NA|TRBV5-1
CASGRADPRDGYTF
TGCGCCAGCGGACGAGCGGACCCCCGCGATGGCTACACCTTC
>TRBD2|TRBJ2-5|once|TRBV10-2
CASSLAGEGTQYF
TGCGCCAGCAGCCTAGCGGGGGAGGGGACCCAGTACTTC
>NA|TRBJ1-1|NA|TRBV6-5
CASSSRGVNTEAFF
TGTGCCAGCAGTTCGAGAGGAGTGAACACTGAAGCTTTCTTT
>TRBD1|TRBJ2-1|few|TRBV4-3
CASSQLQNRGLYNEQFF
TGCGCCAGCAGCCAACTTCAGAACAGGGGCTTATACAATGAGCAGTTCTTC
>NA|TRBJ2-7|few|TRBV7-2
CASSLGLAMTYEQYF
TGTGCCAGCAGCTTAGGGTTAGCCATGACCTACGAGCAGTACTTC
>NA|TRBJ2-7|NA|TRBV4-1
CASSQEERASYEQYF
TGCGCCAGCAGCCAAGAGGAGCGGGCGTCCTACGAGCAGTACTTC
>NA|TRBJ1-5|NA|TRBV21-1
CASSKEGEMDKRSPTGPFQPQHF
TGTGCCAGCAGCAAAGAGGGGGAAATGGACAAAAGGTCACCTACAGGGCCCTTTCAGCCCCAGCATTTT
>NA|TRBJ2-3|NA|TRBV5-1
CASRDTTDTQYF
TGCGCCAGCCGGGACACGACAGATACGCAGTATTTT
>NA|TRBJ2-2|NA|TRBV7-2
CASSPLLARNTGELFF
TGTGCCAGCAGCCCCCTGCTAGCAAGGAACACCGGGGAGCTGTTTTTT
>TRBD1|TRBJ1-2|NA|TRBV7-2
CASSSLQGARGYTF
TGTGCCAGCAGCTCTTTACAGGGGGCGCGTGGCTACACCTTC